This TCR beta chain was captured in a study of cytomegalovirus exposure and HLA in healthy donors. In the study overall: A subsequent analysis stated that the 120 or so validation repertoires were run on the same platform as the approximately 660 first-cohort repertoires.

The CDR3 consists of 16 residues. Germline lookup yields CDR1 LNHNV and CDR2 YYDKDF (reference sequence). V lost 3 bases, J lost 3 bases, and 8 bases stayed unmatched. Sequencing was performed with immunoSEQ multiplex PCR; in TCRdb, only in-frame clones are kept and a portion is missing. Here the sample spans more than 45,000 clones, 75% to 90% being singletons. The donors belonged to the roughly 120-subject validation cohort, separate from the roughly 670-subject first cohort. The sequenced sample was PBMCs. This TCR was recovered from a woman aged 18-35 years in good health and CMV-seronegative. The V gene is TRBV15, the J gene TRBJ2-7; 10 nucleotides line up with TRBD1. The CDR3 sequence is CATSRTGGLGLYEQYF. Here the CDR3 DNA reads TGTGCCACCAGCAGGACAGGGGGCTTAGGACTCTACGAGCAGTACTTC.